This TCR beta chain emerged from a study of glioma-infiltrating T cells. This clonotype has just one count. Its specificity is not known. A much larger clone differs from this one at a single base, so this may be a read error. This CDR3 region has 14 residues. Germline V lookup: CDR1 DFQATT, CDR2 SNEGSKA (reference sequence). Trimming left V 6 bases short and J 2 bases short, with 15 bases between. TCR alpha and beta CDR3 regions were amplified from RNA using iRepertoire nested multiplex PCR. TCRdb called the multiplex PCR reads again in MiXCR, with one record for every CDR3 protein. The table shows around 350,000 distinct CDR3 sequences, with 35% to 45% occurring only once. Study-wide results and caveats: Non-neoplastic patients had below-expected tissue-blood divergence, while all gliomas exceeded expectation.

The TCR sequence derives from a human donor with low-grade glioma or glioblastoma, undergoing nonglioma brain surgery, or in good health (not recorded which). Input material: glioma tissue, nonneoplastic brain tissue, or PBMCs (not recorded which). The V gene is TRBV20-1, the J gene TRBJ2-3; D tentatively reads TRBD1 or TRBD2 (5 bases each). The DNA for the CDR3 is TGCAGTGCCCTGCGGTGGGGGAACACAGATACGCAGTATTTT. This translates into CSALRWGNTDTQYF.